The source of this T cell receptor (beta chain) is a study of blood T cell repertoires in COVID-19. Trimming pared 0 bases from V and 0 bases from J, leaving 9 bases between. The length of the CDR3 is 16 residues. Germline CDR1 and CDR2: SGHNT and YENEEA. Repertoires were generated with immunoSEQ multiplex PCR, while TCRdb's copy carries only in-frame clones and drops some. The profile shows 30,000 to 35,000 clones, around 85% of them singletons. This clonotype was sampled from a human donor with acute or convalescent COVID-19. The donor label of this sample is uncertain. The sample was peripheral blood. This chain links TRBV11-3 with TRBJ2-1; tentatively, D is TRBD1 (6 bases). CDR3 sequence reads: CASSLDTDSSYNEQFF. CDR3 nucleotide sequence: TGTGCCAGCAGCTTAGATACGGACAGCTCCTACAATGAGCAGTTCTTC. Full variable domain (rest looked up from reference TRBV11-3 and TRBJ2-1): EAGVVQSPRYKIIEKKQPVAFWCNPISGHNTLYWYLQNLGQGPELLIRYENEEAVDDSQLPKDRFSAERLKGVDSTLKIQPAELGDSAVYLCASSLDTDSSYNEQFFGPGTRLTVL.